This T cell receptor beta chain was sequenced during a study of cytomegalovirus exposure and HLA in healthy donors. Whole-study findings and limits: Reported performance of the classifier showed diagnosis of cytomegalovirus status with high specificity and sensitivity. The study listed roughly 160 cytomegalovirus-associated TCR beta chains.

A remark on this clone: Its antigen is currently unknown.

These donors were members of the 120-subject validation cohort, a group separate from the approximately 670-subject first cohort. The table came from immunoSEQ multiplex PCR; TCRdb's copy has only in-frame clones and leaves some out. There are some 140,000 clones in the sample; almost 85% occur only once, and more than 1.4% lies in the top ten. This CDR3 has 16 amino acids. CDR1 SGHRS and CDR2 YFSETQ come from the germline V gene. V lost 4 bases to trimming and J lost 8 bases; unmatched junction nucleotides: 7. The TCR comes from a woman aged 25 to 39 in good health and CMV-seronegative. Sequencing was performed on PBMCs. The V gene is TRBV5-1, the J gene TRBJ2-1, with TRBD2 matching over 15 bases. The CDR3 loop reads CASSGGLAGGFDEQFF. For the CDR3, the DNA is TGCGCCAGCAGCGGGGGACTAGCGGGGGGTTTTGATGAGCAGTTCTTC.